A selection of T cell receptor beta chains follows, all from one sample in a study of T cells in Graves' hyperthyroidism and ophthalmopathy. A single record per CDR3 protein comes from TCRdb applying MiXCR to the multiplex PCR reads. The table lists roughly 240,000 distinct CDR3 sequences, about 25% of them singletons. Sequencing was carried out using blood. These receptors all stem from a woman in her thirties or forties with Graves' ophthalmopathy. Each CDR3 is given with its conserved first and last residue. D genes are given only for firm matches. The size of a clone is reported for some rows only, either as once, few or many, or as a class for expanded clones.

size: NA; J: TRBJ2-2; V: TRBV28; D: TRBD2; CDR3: CASSSWTSGRPNTGELFF; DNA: TGTGCCAGCAGTTCCTGGACTAGCGGGAGGCCGAACACCGGGGAGCTGTTTTTT
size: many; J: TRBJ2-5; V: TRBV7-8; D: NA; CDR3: CASSLRALETQYF; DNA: TGTGCCAGCAGCTTAAGAGCTCTAGAGACCCAGTACTTC
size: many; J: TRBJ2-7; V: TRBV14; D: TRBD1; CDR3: CASSEPGQGIYEQYF; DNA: TGTGCCAGCAGCGAACCGGGACAGGGTATTTACGAGCAGTACTTC
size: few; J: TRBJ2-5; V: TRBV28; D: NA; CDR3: CASSLFRKTQYF; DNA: TGTGCCAGCAGTTTATTTCGGAAGACCCAGTACTTC
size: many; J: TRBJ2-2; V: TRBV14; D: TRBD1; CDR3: CASSRGQVTGELFF; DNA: TGTGCCAGCAGCCGCGGACAGGTCACCGGGGAGCTGTTTTTT
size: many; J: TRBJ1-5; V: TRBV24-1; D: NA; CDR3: CATSPGQTSNQPQHF; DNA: TGTGCCACCAGCCCGGGACAAACTAGCAATCAGCCCCAGCATTTT
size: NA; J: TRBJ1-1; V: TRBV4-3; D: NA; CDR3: CASSLRDGGSGGTEAFF; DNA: TGCGCCAGCAGCCTAAGGGACGGCGGTTCGGGGGGCACTGAAGCTTTCTTT
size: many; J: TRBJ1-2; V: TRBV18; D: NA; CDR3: CASSPYGDYGYTF; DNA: TGTGCCAGCTCACCATACGGAGACTATGGCTACACCTTC
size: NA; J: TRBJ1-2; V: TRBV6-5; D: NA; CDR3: CASSYSRSAGNYGYTF; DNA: TGTGCCAGCAGTTACTCGAGGTCCGCGGGTAACTATGGCTACACCTTC
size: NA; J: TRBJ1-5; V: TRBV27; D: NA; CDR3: CASSFDNNQPQHF; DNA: TGTGCCAGCAGTTTCGACAACAATCAGCCCCAGCATTTT
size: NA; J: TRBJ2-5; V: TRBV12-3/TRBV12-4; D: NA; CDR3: CASSSGLAVGETQYF; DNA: TGTGCCAGCAGTTCGGGGTTGGCGGTGGGAGAGACCCAGTACTTC
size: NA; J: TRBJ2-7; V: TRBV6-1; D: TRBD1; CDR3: CASSEGDRADYEQYF; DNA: TGTGCCAGCAGTGAAGGGGACAGGGCGGACTACGAGCAGTACTTC
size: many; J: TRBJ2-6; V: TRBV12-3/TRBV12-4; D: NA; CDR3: CASSLKALLVSGANVLTF; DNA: TGTGCCAGCAGTTTAAAGGCACTTTTGGTCTCTGGGGCCAACGTCCTGACTTTC
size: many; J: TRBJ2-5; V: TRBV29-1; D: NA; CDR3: CSAKRVLQETQYF; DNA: TGCAGTGCAAAGCGGGTTTTACAAGAGACCCAGTACTTC
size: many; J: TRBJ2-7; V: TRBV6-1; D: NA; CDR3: CASSEAGARTYEQYF; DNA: TGTGCCAGCAGTGAAGCCGGGGCCAGGACCTACGAGCAGTACTTC
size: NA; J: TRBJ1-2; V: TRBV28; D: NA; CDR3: CASKTSGIESYGYTF; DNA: TGTGCCAGCAAAACCTCAGGGATCGAAAGCTATGGCTACACCTTC
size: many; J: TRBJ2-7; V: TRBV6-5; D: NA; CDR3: CASSRAGTVSYEQYF; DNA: TGTGCCAGCAGTAGGGCCGGGACGGTCTCCTACGAGCAGTACTTC
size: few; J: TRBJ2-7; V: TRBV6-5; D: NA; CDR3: CASSYNELSYEQYF; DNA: TGTGCCAGCAGTTACAACGAACTCTCCTACGAGCAGTACTTC
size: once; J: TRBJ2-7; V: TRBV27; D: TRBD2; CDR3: CASSLLGTSGRPIREQYF; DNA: TGTGCCAGCAGTTTATTGGGGACTAGCGGGAGGCCGATCAGGGAGCAGTACTTC
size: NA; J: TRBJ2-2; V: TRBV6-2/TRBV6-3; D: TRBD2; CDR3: CASSYETSGSNTGELFF; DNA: TGTGCCAGCAGTTACGAGACTAGCGGATCGAACACCGGGGAGCTGTTTTTT
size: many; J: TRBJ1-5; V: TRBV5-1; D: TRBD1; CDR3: CASAAGTENQPQHF; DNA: TGCGCCAGCGCTGCAGGGACAGAAAATCAGCCCCAGCATTTT
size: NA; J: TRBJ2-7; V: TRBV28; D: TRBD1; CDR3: CAGRLGTGASTSYEQCF; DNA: TGTGCCGGCAGGTTAGGGACAGGGGCCTCCACCTCCTACGAGCAGTGCTTC
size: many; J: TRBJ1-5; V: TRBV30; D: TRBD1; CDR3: CAWSHKTTGGIAQHF; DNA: TGTGCCTGGAGTCATAAAACCACAGGGGGCATCGCCCAGCATTTT
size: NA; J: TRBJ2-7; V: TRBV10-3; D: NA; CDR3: CAIGGAGSEQYF; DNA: TGTGCCATCGGCGGAGCGGGCTCCGAGCAGTACTTC
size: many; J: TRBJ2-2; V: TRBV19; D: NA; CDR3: CASSIRGTGELFF; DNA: TGTGCCAGTTCAATCAGGGGCACCGGGGAGCTGTTTTTT
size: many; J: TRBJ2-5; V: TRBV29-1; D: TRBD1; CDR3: CSVDGLTGGRIQETQYF; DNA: TGCAGCGTTGACGGGCTGACAGGGGGGAGGATCCAAGAGACCCAGTACTTC
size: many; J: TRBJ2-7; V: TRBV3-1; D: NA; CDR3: CASSQSGTYEQYF; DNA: TGTGCCAGCAGCCAGTCAGGAACCTACGAGCAGTACTTC
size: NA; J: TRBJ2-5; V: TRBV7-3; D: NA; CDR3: CASSPNGGRETQYF; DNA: TGTGCCAGCAGCCCCAATGGGGGTCGGGAGACCCAGTACTTC